A single sample is the source of the 9 T cell receptor beta chains below, sequenced in a study of T cells in women clearing cervical HPV infection. The data were produced by immunoSEQ multiplex PCR, yet TCRdb's version contains in-frame clones alone and is incomplete. The repertoire table contains more than 30,000 clones. Sequenced input: blood buffy coat. Source of these receptors: a woman aged 18-69 years with a cervical HPV16 infection that either progressed to CIN3+ or cleared (not recorded which).

As regards this clone: Coverage ceases 3 residues before the CDR3 finishes, and the germline J gene fills in the end. The J gene is TRBJ1-2, the V gene TRBV11-2, with TRBD1 matching 8 bases. There are 14 residues in the CDR3. Germline V gives CDR1 SGHAT, CDR2 FQNNGV. CDR3 protein: CASSSIRDRNGYTF. Incomplete CDR3 DNA: TGTGCCAGCAGCTCGATCCGGGACAGGAACGGC.

The CDR3 DNA, read in part, is TGCAGCGTCCTTCGGCTAGCGAGTGTTCAAGAGACC. This codes for CSVLRLASVQET. In full, the CDR3 is CSVLRLASVQETQYF. The chain couples TRBV29-1 to TRBJ2-5; TRBD2 is a possible D gene (6 bases). Read sequence stops 3 residues before the CDR3 end, and the germline J gene provides the missing end. Germline V gives CDR1 SQVTM, CDR2 ANQGSEA. With 6 bases removed from V and 2 bases from J, the gap between germline ends came to 19 bases. The length of the CDR3 is 15 residues.

About this clone: The CDR3 end falls 3 residues outside the read, so it is completed with the germline J gene. V and J are TRBV5-5 and TRBJ1-2; D remains ambiguous. CDR3 length: 13 amino acids. CDR1 SGHKS and CDR2 YYEKEE come from the germline V gene (reference sequence). V was cut by 4 bases and J by 0 bases, with 7 bases left in between. CDR3 bases read: TGTGCCAGCAGCCCGGGGACTAACTATGGC. This codes for CASSPGTNYG. The whole CDR3 sequence reads CASSPGTNYGYTF.

Turning to this clone: The CDR3 extends 3 residues past the end of the read, so its final part is completed from the germline J gene. The chain employs TRBV7-9 and TRBJ2-1; D gene unclear. Germline V gene data show CDR1 as SEHNR and CDR2 as FQNEAQ (reference sequence). There are 10 residues in the CDR3. The V end was cut by 5 bases, the J end by 7 bases, with 3 bases between. CDR3 bases read: TGTGCCAGCAGCGTAAATGAG. Its protein is CASSVNE. The full CDR3 protein is CASSVNEQFF.

Concerning this clone: The CDR3 extends 3 residues past the end of the read, so its final part is completed from the germline J gene. This chain uses TRBV5-1 with TRBJ1-5; 8 nucleotides match TRBD1. V gave up 1 base and J gave up 4 bases; unmatched junction bases: 4. This CDR3 has 15 residues. The germline gives CDR1 SGHRS, CDR2 YFSETQ. The DNA read from the CDR3 is TGCGCCAGCAGCTTGTCAGGGGGCAAAAATCAGCCC. It codes for CASSLSGGKNQP. The whole CDR3 reads CASSLSGGKNQPQHF.

Notes on this clone: From the germline J gene comes the end of the CDR3, since the read stops 3 residues before it. J is TRBJ1-2 and V is TRBV7-3, with D possibly TRBD1 on 5 matching bases. Germline V gene sequence: CDR1 SGHTA, CDR2 FQGTGA. Trimming shortened V by 3 bases and J by 7 bases, and 12 bases separated the two germline ends. The CDR3 is 13 residues long. CDR3 sequence: CASSLEGLGGYTF. The sequenced CDR3 bases are TGTGCCAGCAGCTTGGAGGGGCTGGGTGGC.

Concerning this clone: The observed sequence ends 3 residues before the CDR3 terminus, with the missing tail filled in from the germline J gene. The chain joins TRBV13 to TRBJ1-2; 10 bases line up with TRBD1. V trimming: 1 base; J trimming: 4 bases; junction bases outside the gene matches: 6. The CDR3 runs 16 residues. From germline, CDR1 is PRHDT and CDR2 FYEKMQ (reference sequence). CDR3 bases read: TGTGCCAGCAGCTTAGCCTGGGACAGGGGACGCTATGGC. Translation gives CASSLAWDRGRYG. The entire CDR3 sequence reads CASSLAWDRGRYGYTF.

Regarding this clone: The read falls 3 residues short of the CDR3 end, and the missing part is taken from the germline J gene. This sequence joins TRBV18 and TRBJ2-2; no reliable D call. The CDR3 has 18 amino acids. The germline V gene encodes CDR1 KGHSH and CDR2 LQKENI. The germline V and J ends were trimmed by 0 bases and 0 bases, with 14 bases remaining between them. This CDR3 is CASSPPAGWASNTGELFF. The part of the CDR3 DNA that was read is TGTGCCAGCTCACCACCGGCAGGTTGGGCTTCGAACACCGGGGAG.

Details on this clone: The sequenced fragment ends 3 residues before the CDR3 boundary, so the rest is inferred from the germline J gene. The chain joins TRBV2 to TRBJ1-5, with 11 bases fitting TRBD1. The CDR3 is 15 amino acids. CDR1 is SNHLY and CDR2 is FYNNEI in the germline V gene. V shed 4 bases, J shed 6 bases, and the junction held 5 bases outside the gene matches. The CDR3 sequence: CASSGRTGGVQPQHF. The covered CDR3 bases are TGTGCCAGCAGTGGACGGACAGGGGGCGTTCAGCCC.